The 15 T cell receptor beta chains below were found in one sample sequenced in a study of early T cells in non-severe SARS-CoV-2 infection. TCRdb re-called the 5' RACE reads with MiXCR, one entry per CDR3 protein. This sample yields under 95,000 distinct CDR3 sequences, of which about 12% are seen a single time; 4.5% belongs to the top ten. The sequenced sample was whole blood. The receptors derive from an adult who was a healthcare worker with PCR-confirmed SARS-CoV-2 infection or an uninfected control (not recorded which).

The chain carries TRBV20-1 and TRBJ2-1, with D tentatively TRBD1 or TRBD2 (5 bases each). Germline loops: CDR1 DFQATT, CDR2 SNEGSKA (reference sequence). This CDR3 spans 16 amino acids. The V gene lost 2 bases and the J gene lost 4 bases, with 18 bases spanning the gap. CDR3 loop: CSARPTGLAGYNEQFF. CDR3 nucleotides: TGCAGTGCTAGACCCACGGGGCTAGCCGGGTACAATGAGCAGTTCTTC.

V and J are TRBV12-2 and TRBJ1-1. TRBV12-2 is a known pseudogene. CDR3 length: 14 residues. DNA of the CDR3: TGTGCAAGTCGCTTAAACGGGGAGGACACTGAAGCTTTCTTT. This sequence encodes CASRLNGEDTEAFF.

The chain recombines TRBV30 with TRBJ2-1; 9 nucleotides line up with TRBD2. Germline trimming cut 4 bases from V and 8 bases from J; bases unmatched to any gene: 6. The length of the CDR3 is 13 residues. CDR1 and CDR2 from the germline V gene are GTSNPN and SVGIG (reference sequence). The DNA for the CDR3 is TGTGCCTGGAATGCGGGAGGGCCGGATGAGCAGTTCTTC. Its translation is CAWNAGGPDEQFF. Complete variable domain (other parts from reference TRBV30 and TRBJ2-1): SQTIHQWPATLVQPVGSPLSLECTVEGTSNPNLYWYRQAAGRGLQLLFYSVGIGQISSEVPQNLSASRPQDRQFILSSKKLLLSDSGFYLCAWNAGGPDEQFFGPGTRLTVL.

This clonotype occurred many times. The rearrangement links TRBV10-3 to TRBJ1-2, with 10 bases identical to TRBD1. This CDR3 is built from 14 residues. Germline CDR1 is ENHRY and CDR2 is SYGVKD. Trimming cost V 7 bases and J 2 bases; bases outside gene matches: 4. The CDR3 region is CAITRTGGNYGYTF. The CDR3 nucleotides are TGTGCCATCACGCGGACAGGGGGGAACTATGGCTACACCTTC.

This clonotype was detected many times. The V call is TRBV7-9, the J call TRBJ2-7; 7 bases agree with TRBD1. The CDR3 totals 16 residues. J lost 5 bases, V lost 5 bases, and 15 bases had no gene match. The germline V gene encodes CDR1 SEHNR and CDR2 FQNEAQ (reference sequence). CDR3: CASSPDPGQFIHEQYF. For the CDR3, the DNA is TGTGCCAGCAGCCCCGACCCGGGACAGTTCATCCACGAGCAGTACTTC. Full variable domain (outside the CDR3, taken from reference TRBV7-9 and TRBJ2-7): DTGVSQNPRHKITKRGQNVTFRCDPISEHNRLYWYRQTLGQGPEFLTYFQNEAQLEKSRLLSDRFSAERPKGSFSTLEIQRTEQGDSAMYLCASSPDPGQFIHEQYFGPGTRLTVT.

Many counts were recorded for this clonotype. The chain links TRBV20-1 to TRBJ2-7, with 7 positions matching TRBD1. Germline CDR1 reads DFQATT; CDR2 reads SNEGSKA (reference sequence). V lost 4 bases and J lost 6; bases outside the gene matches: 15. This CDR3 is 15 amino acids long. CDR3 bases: TGCAGTGCTATCCAAACAGACAGGGATGCCTCCGAGCAGTACTTC. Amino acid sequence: CSAIQTDRDASEQYF.

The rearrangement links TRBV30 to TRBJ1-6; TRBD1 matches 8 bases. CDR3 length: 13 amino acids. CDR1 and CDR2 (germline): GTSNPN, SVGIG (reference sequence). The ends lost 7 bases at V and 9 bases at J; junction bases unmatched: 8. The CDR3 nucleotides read TGTGCCTCCCGGGACAGGAGCCTTTCACCCCTCCACTTT. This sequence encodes CASRDRSLSPLHF.

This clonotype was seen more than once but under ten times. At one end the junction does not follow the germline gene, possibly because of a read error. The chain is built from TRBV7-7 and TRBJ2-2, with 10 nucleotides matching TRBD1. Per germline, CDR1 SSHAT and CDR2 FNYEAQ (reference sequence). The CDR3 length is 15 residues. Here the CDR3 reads CASSLRTGGTGELFF. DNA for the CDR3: TGTGCTAGCAGCTTACGGACAGGGGGGACCGGGGAGCTGTTTTTT. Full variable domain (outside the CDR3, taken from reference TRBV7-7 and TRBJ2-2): GAGVSQSPRYKVTKRGQDVTLRCDPISSHATLYWYQQALGQGPEFLTYFNYEAQPDKSGLPSDRFSAERPEGSISTLTIQRTEQRDSAMYRCASSLRTGGTGELFFGEGSRLTVL.

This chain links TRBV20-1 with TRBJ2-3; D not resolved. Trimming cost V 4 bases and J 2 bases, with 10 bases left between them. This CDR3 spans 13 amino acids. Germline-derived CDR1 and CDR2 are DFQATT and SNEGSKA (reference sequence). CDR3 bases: TGCAGTGCTAAAAATCTTCTCACAGATACGCAGTATTTT. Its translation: CSAKNLLTDTQYF.

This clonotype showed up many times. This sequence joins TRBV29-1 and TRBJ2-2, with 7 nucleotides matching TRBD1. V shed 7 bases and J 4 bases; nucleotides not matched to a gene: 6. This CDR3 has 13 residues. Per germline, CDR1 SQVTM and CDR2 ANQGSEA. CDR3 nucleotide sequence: TGCAGCGCCGGACAGGAGTTCACCGGGGAGCTGTTTTTT. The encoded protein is CSAGQEFTGELFF.

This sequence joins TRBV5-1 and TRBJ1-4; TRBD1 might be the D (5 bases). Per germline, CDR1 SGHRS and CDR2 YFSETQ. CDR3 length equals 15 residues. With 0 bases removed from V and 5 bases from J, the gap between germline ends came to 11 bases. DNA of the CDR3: TGCGCCAGCAGCTTGGAGTGGGGGACCAATGAAAAACTGTTTTTT. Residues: CASSLEWGTNEKLFF.

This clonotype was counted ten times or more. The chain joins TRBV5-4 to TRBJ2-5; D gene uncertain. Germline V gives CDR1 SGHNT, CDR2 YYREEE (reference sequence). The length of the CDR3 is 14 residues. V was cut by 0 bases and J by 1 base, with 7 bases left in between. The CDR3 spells CASSLEQLQETQYF. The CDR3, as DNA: TGTGCCAGCAGCTTGGAACAGCTCCAAGAGACCCAGTACTTC.

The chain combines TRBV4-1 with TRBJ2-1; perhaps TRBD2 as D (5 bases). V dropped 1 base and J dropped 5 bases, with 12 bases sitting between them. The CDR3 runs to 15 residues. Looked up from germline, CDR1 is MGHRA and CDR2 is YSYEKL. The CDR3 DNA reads TGCGCCAGCAGCCAAGGAGGAGCGGCGGACAATGAGCAGTTCTTC. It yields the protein CASSQGGAADNEQFF.

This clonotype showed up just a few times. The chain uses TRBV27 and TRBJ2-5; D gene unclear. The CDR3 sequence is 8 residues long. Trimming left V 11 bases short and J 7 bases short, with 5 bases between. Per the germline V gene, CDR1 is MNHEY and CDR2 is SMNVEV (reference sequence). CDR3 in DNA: TGTGCCCGGCGGACCCAGTACTTC. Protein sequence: CARRTQYF.

CDR3: CSASGVWDRGPYTF. The CDR3 region has the DNA TGCAGTGCTAGCGGGGTTTGGGACAGGGGGCCCTACACCTTC. The V call is TRBV20-1, the J call TRBJ1-2; 12 nucleotides align to TRBD1. This CDR3 comprises 14 residues. Germline V gene sequence: CDR1 DFQATT, CDR2 SNEGSKA (reference sequence). Trimming cost V 3 bases and J 10 bases; bases outside gene matches: 9.